Here is one TCR beta chain with its context. The antigen remains unidentified. These data come from a study of T-cell memory formation after mild COVID-19. A single record per CDR3 protein comes from TCRdb applying MiXCR to the 5' RACE reads. The table shows hundreds of thousands of distinct CDR3 sequences, with about 18% occurring only once. Points from the study as a whole: CD4/CD8 balance characterized clones contracting day 15 to 85, and CD4+ skew characterized later expanders.

Germline V gene sequence: CDR1 MGHDK, CDR2 SYGVNS. Trimming removed 2 bases from V and 7 bases from J; junction bases left unmatched: 5. There are 15 residues in the CDR3. The chain couples TRBV25-1 to TRBJ2-1; 10 bases map to TRBD1. The sequence came from an adult woman who had mild COVID-19 (a few samples of this study predate the infection). Cell type and time point are not known. The sequencing sample was made of PBMCs or a T cell subset sorted from them (not recorded which). CDR3 coding DNA: TGTGCCAGCAGTGAAAAGGACAGGGGGAAGAATGAGCAGTTCTTC. Translated, it gives CASSEKDRGKNEQFF.